One sample yielded the 19 T cell receptor beta chains listed below, sequenced in a study of naive and memory T cell subsets. Two oligonucleotides, mixed equimolar, formed the beta constant-region primer covering TRBC1 and TRBC2. The ligated cDNA underwent four PCR rounds using SP2 and nested alpha and beta constant-region primers. One entry per CDR3 protein, called by TCRdb with MiXCR from the UMI-ligation and nested PCR reads. Of 120,000 to 150,000 distinct CDR3 sequences listed, approximately 20% were seen once; the top ten hold more than 0.6%. Study conclusions and caveats: A few larger clonotypes appeared in naive repertoires, especially CD8, possibly memory cells re-expressing CD45RA.

Their cognate antigens are unknown. The sequenced sample consisted of naive CD8+ T cells from blood. The receptor set was obtained from a human donor in good health.

This clonotype was counted only a few times. The J gene is TRBJ1-4, the V gene TRBV4-3; D gene uncertain. CDR3 length: 16 residues. The germline CDR1 and CDR2 sequences are LGHNA and YSLEER. V dropped 4 bases and J dropped 4 bases, with 16 bases sitting between them. The CDR3 sequence: CASSLETTPVNEKLFF. Here the CDR3 DNA reads TGCGCCAGCAGCCTAGAAACGACCCCGGTTAATGAAAAACTGTTTTTT.

This clonotype was picked up a small number of times. V and J are TRBV4-1 and TRBJ2-4; D gene ambiguous. The V end was cut by 4 bases, the J end by 0 bases, with 10 bases between. Germline CDR1 reads MGHRA; CDR2 reads YSYEKL. This CDR3 has 15 residues. CDR3: CASSPWTAAKNIQYF. The CDR3 bases are TGCGCCAGCAGCCCCTGGACGGCAGCCAAAAACATTCAGTACTTC.

The CDR3 protein is CASSQATYEQYF. CDR3 nucleotides: TGTGCCAGCAGCCAAGCAACCTACGAGCAGTACTTC. This chain links TRBV3-1 with TRBJ2-7; no definite D call. CDR3 size: 12 residues. V was trimmed by 1 base and J by 2 bases, leaving 3 bases between them. Germline lookup yields CDR1 LGHDT and CDR2 YNNKEL (reference sequence).

There are a few counts of this clonotype. The chain links TRBV12-3 or TRBV12-4 to TRBJ2-5, with D hard to call. V lost 1 base to trimming and J lost 5 bases, with 8 bases between them. The CDR3 contains 13 residues. The CDR3 spells CASSLVGLETQYF. CDR3 coding DNA: TGTGCCAGCAGTTTAGTGGGGTTGGAGACCCAGTACTTC.

This clonotype appeared a few times. The CDR3 bases are TGCAGCGTTGAATGGGGTATGGACAATGAGCAGTTCTTC. Amino acid sequence: CSVEWGMDNEQFF. The chain employs TRBV29-1 and TRBJ2-1; no reliable D call. Germline V gene data show CDR1 as SQVTM and CDR2 as ANQGSEA. V lost 2 bases, J lost 5 bases, and 10 bases lay in between. CDR3 length: 13 amino acids.

This clonotype showed up just once. The gene calls are TRBV28 and TRBJ2-2; a weak D match, TRBD1 (5 bases). Deletions cut 3 bases from V and 0 bases from J, with 11 bases between. Germline CDR1 reads MDHEN; CDR2 reads SYDVKM. This CDR3 has 16 amino acids. DNA of the CDR3: TGTGCCAGCAGTTTCCTAAGACAGACGAACACCGGGGAGCTGTTTTTT. It codes for CASSFLRQTNTGELFF.

This clonotype was seen a handful of times. The chain recombines TRBV25-1 with TRBJ2-5, with TRBD1 matching over 7 bases. CDR1 MGHDK and CDR2 SYGVNS come from the germline V gene. V dropped 7 bases and J dropped 5; count of bases not matched to a gene: 10. The CDR3 runs to 14 residues. The CDR3 loop reads CASKGEGGRETQYF. CDR3 coding DNA: TGTGCCAGCAAAGGGGAAGGGGGCCGCGAGACCCAGTACTTC.

The rearrangement links TRBV12-3 or TRBV12-4 to TRBJ2-1, with a weak D call TRBD2 (5 bases). The V end lost 6 bases, the J end lost 0 bases, and 15 bases lay between the germline ends. CDR3 length: 16 amino acids. In DNA, the CDR3 is TGTGCCAGCAGGGCCCAGGTGGGGAGCTCCTACAATGAGCAGTTCTTC. Its protein is CASRAQVGSSYNEQFF.

The rearrangement joins TRBV24-1 to TRBJ2-1, with D perhaps matching TRBD1 (6 bases). The ends were cut back, 7 bases at V and 2 bases at J, with 14 bases in the middle. Germline CDR1 reads KGHDR; CDR2 reads SFDVKD. CDR3 length equals 15 residues. CDR3 sequence (DNA): TGTGCCACCAGCGAAAGGACAGCCACCTACAATGAGCAGTTCTTC. This gives the protein CATSERTATYNEQFF.

This clonotype showed up just a few times. The chain couples TRBV6-5 to TRBJ2-1; 8 bases are shared with TRBD2. The ends lost 7 bases at V and 9 bases at J; junction bases unmatched: 14. CDR1 MNHEY and CDR2 SVGAGI come from the germline V gene. This CDR3 contains 15 residues. As DNA, the CDR3 is TGTGCCAGCACCCCCCTAGCGGGCACTGGCAGTGAGCAGTTCTTC. It yields the protein CASTPLAGTGSEQFF.

The DNA for the CDR3 is TGTGCCAGCAGTTTAGGGCAGGAAAAGGATGAGCAGTTCTTC. It yields the protein CASSLGQEKDEQFF. V is TRBV27 and J is TRBJ2-1; no clear D. The germline V and J ends were trimmed by 2 bases and 8 bases, with 13 bases remaining between them. CDR1 is MNHEY and CDR2 is SMNVEV in the germline V gene (reference sequence). The CDR3 extends over 14 amino acids.

This sequence joins TRBV29-1 and TRBJ2-7, with 9 nucleotides matching TRBD2. V dropped 4 bases and J dropped 4; count of bases not matched to a gene: 11. CDR1 and CDR2 from the germline V gene are SQVTM and ANQGSEA. CDR3 length: 15 residues. CDR3 coding DNA: TGCAGCGTTGTGGGTTTGCGCGGGAGGGTTTACGAGCAGTACTTC. Amino acids: CSVVGLRGRVYEQYF.

The rearrangement uses TRBV4-1 and TRBJ2-3, with D uncertain. CDR1 is MGHRA, CDR2 YSYEKL, per germline. The CDR3 loop spans 13 amino acids. The V gene lost 0 bases and the J gene lost 6 bases, with 7 bases spanning the gap. The CDR3 loop is CASSQDLWDTQYF. CDR3 bases: TGCGCCAGCAGCCAAGATCTGTGGGATACGCAGTATTTT.

The rearrangement links TRBV30 to TRBJ1-5; D uncertain. Between the trimmed V and J ends, which lost 1 base and 3 bases, there was a span of 7 bases. Germline V lookup: CDR1 GTSNPN, CDR2 SVGIG (reference sequence). CDR3 length: 13 amino acids. The CDR3 coding sequence is TGTGCCTGGAGTGCTGGTGACAATCAGCCCCAGCATTTT. Translating gives CAWSAGDNQPQHF.

The J gene is TRBJ2-3, the V gene TRBV6-5; 9 bases agree with TRBD1. The CDR3 runs 17 residues. The V and J ends lost 0 bases and 0 bases, in that order; junction bases with no gene match: 4. The germline CDR1 and CDR2 sequences are MNHEY and SVGAGI. The CDR3 reads CASSYSAGQGSTDTQYF. CDR3 DNA sequence: TGTGCCAGCAGTTACTCCGCGGGACAGGGCAGCACAGATACGCAGTATTTT.

This clonotype was seen a handful of times. The chain uses TRBV6-2 or TRBV6-3 and TRBJ2-2; D tentatively fits TRBD1 or TRBD2 (5 bases each). Trimming stripped 0 bases from V and 7 bases from J, with 27 bases between. This CDR3 has 20 residues. CDR1 is MNHEY and CDR2 is SVGEGT in the germline V gene. The CDR3 DNA follows: TGTGCCAGCAGTTACTCACGAACAGTATCGCGGGTAGGGGACGGCGGGGAGCTGTTTTTT. This translates into CASSYSRTVSRVGDGGELFF.

This clonotype was detected a few times. The genes are TRBV5-1 and TRBJ2-1; 7 nucleotides align to TRBD2. Trimming took 2 bases from V and 9 from J; bases not matched to a gene: 8. The CDR3 sequence is 14 residues long. Per the germline V gene, CDR1 is SGHRS and CDR2 is YFSETQ. The CDR3 is CASSFGEGRVEQFF. CDR3 DNA: TGCGCCAGCAGCTTTGGGGAGGGCCGTGTTGAGCAGTTCTTC. Drawing the rest from reference TRBV5-1 and TRBJ2-1, the complete variable domain is KAGVTQTPRYLIKTRGQQVTLSCSPISGHRSVSWYQQTPGQGLQFLFEYFSETQRNKGNFPGRFSGRQFSNSRSEMNVSTLELGDSALYLCASSFGEGRVEQFFGPGTRLTVL.

This clonotype was detected only a few times. This rearrangement joins TRBV29-1 to TRBJ2-1, with 9 positions matching TRBD2. The ends lost 1 base at V and 0 bases at J; junction bases unmatched: 4. CDR1 is SQVTM and CDR2 is ANQGSEA in the germline V gene. The CDR3 is made up of 16 amino acids. CDR3 protein: CSVEGLAGNSYNEQFF. Here the CDR3 DNA reads TGCAGCGTTGAAGGCCTAGCGGGGAACTCCTACAATGAGCAGTTCTTC.

A few counts support this clonotype. The rearrangement uses TRBV12-3 or TRBV12-4 and TRBJ2-3, with 7 bases identical to TRBD1. The J segment lost 5 bases and the V segment lost 5 bases, leaving 13 bases of the junction unmatched. The CDR3 is 16 amino acids. CDR3 nucleotide sequence: TGTGCCAGCAGTACGGAACCAGGGGGAAGGGGAGATACGCAGTATTTT. It encodes CASSTEPGGRGDTQYF.